Included here is one T cell receptor (beta chain) sequence, with context. Cohort assignment relied on participant-reported clinical history. Up to 2 weeks before entering the study, exposed participants had met a COVID-19 case. The data derive from a study of blood T cell repertoires in COVID-19. Overall study: The United States, Italy and Spain supplied acute and convalescent COVID-19 samples.

In the source study's methods: Estimated nucleated cell counts came from reference gene primer amplification. Some clones are missing from TCRdb's copy, which holds only in-frame ones; the method was immunoSEQ multiplex PCR. That table is the source of V, J and clone size, and D and trimming were worked out from the DNA. The repertoire holds approximately 150,000 clones, with roughly 88% as singletons. The germline gives CDR1 SEHNR, CDR2 FQNEAQ (reference sequence). There are 19 residues in the CDR3. V was clipped by 0 bases and J by 1 base; unmatched bases: 12. This receptor was identified in a man between 70 and 80 years old who had been exposed to COVID-19. Sequencing input: PBMCs or T cells enriched from blood (not recorded which). The gene calls are TRBV7-9 and TRBJ2-3; TRBD2 agrees at 8 bases. The CDR3 region has the DNA TGTGCCAGCAGCTTAGCGGTCCAGCGGGGGCCCCGGGGCACAGATACGCAGTATTTT. As protein: CASSLAVQRGPRGTDTQYF.